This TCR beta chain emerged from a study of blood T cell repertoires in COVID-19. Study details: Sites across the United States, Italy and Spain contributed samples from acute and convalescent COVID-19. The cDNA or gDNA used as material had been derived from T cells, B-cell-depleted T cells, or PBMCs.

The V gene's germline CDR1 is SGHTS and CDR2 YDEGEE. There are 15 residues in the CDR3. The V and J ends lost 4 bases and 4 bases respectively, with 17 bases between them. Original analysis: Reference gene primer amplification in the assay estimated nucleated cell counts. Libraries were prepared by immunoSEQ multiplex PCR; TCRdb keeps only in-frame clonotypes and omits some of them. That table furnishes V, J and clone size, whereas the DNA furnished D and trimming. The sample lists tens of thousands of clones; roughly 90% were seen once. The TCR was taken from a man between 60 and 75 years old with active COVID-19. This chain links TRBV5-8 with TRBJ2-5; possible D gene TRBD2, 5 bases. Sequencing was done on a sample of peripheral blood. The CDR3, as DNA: TGTGCCAGCAGCCTACAACCGGGAAGACGAGAGACCCAGTACTTC. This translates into CASSLQPGRRETQYF.